This T cell receptor (beta chain) comes out of a study of CD8+ T cells in alopecia areata. Treatment indicated: oral pan-JAK inhibitor, 5-10 mg twice daily. Germline assignment: CDR1 MGHRA and CDR2 YSYEKL. Unmatched junction bases numbered 3, after V lost 3 bases and J lost 1 base. This CDR3 spans 14 amino acids. Extracted from the samples, RNA was reverse transcribed into cDNA to serve as the sequencing template. The protocol was immunoSEQ multiplex PCR, while the TCRdb copy is restricted to in-frame clones and leaves out a portion. The sample consists of more than 110,000 clones, roughly 82% of them appearing once.

The chain combines TRBV4-1 with TRBJ2-7; 7 bases are a match to TRBD2. Sequenced here: CD8+ T cells sorted from blood, sampled at week 4, from a patient treated with tofacitinib. This sequence originates from a human donor with alopecia areata. The CDR3 loop reads CASSHTSDSYEQYF. The CDR3 nucleotides are TGCGCCAGCAGCCACACTAGCGATTCCTACGAGCAGTACTTC.